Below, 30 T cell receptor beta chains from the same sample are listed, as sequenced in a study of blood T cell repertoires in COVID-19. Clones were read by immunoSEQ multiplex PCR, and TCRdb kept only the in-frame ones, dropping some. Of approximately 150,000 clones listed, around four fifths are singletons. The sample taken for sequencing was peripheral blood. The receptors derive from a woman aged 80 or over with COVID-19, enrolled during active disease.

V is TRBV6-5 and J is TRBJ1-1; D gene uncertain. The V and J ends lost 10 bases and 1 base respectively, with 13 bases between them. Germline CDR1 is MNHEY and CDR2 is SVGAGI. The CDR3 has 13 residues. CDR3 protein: CATWAPENTEAFF. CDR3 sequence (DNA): TGTGCCACCTGGGCGCCGGAGAACACTGAAGCTTTCTTT.

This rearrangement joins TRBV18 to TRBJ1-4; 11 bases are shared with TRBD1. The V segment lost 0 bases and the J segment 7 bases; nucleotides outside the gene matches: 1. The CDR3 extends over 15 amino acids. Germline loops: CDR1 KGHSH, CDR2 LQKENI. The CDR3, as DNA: TGTGCCAGCTCACCACCAGGGACAGGGGGTGAAAAACTGTTTTTT. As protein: CASSPPGTGGEKLFF.

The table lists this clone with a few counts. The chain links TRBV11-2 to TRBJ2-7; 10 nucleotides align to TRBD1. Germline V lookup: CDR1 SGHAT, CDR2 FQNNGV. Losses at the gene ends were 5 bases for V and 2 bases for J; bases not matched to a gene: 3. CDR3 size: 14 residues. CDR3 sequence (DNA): TGTGCCAGCAGCCTGACAGGGGGCCCCTACGAGCAGTACTTC. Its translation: CASSLTGGPYEQYF.

The CDR3 DNA is TGTGCCAGCAGCGACTGGACAGGCACTGCTGAGCCCCAGCATTTT. This codes for CASSDWTGTAEPQHF. This chain uses TRBV5-6 with TRBJ1-5; 7 nucleotides line up with TRBD1. Germline CDR1 and CDR2: SGHDT and YYEEEE. The ends lost 4 bases at V and 8 bases at J; junction bases unmatched: 12. This CDR3 region has 15 residues.

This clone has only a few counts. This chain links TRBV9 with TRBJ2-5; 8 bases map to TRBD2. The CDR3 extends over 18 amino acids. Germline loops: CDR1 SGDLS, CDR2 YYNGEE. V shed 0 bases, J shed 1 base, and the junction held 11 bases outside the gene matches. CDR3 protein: CASSVAGSGAPAQETQYF. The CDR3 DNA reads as TGTGCCAGCAGCGTAGCTGGTAGCGGGGCCCCGGCCCAAGAGACCCAGTACTTC. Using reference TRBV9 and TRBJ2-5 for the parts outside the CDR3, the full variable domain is DSGVTQTPKHLITATGQRVTLRCSPRSGDLSVYWYQQSLDQGLQFLIQYYNGEERAKGNILERFSAQQFPDLHSELNLSSLELGDSALYFCASSVAGSGAPAQETQYFGPGTRLLVL.

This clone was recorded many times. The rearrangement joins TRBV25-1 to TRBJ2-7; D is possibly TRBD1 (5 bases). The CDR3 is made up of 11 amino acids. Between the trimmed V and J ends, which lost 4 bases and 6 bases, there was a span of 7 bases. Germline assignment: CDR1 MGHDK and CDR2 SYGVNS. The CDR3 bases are TGTGCCAGCAGTGGGGGCGGCGAGCAGTACTTC. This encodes CASSGGGEQYF.

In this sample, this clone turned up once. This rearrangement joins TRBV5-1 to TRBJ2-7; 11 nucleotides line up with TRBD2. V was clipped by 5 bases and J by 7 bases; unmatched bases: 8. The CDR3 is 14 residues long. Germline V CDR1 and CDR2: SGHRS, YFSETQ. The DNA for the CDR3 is TGCGCCAGCAGACCACCGGGACTAGCGGTAGAGCAGTACTTC. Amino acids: CASRPPGLAVEQYF.

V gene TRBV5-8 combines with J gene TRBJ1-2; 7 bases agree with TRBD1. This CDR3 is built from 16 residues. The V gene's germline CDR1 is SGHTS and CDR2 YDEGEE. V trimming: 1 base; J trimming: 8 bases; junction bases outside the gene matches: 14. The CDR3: CASSLWGKWTGGGYTF. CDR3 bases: TGTGCCAGCAGCTTGTGGGGGAAGTGGACAGGAGGAGGCTACACCTTC. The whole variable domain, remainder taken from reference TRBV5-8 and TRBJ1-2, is EAGVTQSPTHLIKTRGQQATLRCSPISGHTSVYWYQQALGLGLQFLLWYDEGEERNRGNFPPRFSGRQFPNYSSELNVNALELEDSALYLCASSLWGKWTGGGYTFGSGTRLTVV.

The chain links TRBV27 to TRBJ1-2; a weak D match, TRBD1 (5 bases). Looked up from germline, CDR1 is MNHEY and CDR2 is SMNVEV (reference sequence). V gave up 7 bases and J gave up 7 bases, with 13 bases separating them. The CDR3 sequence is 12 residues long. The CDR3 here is CASKGQGSGYTF. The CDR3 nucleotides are TGTGCCAGCAAGGGGCAGGGAAGTGGCTACACCTTC.

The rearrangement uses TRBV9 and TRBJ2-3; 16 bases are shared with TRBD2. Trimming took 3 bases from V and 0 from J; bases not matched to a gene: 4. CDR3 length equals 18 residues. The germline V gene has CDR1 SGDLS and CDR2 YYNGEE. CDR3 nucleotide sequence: TGTGCCAGCAGCGCCGGGACTAGCGGGGGGGCGAGCACAGATACGCAGTATTTT. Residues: CASSAGTSGGASTDTQYF. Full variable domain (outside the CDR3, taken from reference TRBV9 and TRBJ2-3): DSGVTQTPKHLITATGQRVTLRCSPRSGDLSVYWYQQSLDQGLQFLIQYYNGEERAKGNILERFSAQQFPDLHSELNLSSLELGDSALYFCASSAGTSGGASTDTQYFGPGTRLTVL.

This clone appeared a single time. CDR3 bases: TGCGCCAGCACTACAGACGGCTATAGCACAGATACGCAGTATTTT. Translating gives CASTTDGYSTDTQYF. V is TRBV5-1 and J is TRBJ2-3; D gene uncertain. Trimming pared 6 bases from V and 0 bases from J, leaving 14 bases between. Germline values: CDR1 SGHRS, CDR2 YFSETQ. This CDR3 is 15 amino acids long.

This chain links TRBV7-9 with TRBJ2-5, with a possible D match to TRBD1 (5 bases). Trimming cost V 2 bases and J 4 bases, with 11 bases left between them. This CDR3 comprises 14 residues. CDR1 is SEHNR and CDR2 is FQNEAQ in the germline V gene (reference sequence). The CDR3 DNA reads TGTGCCAGCAGCTTAAGATGGGGCGGAGAGACCCAGTACTTC. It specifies CASSLRWGGETQYF.

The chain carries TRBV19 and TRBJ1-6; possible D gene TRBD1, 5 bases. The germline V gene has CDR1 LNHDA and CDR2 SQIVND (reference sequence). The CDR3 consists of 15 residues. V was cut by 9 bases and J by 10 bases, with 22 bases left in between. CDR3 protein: CASRAGRQVGSPLHF. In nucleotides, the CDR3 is TGTGCCAGCCGCGCGGGGCGCCAGGTCGGCTCACCCCTCCACTTT. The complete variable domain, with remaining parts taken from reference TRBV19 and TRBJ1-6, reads DGGITQSPKYLFRKEGQNVTLSCEQNLNHDAMYWYRQDPGQGLRLIYYSQIVNDFQKGDIAEGYSVSREKKESFPLTVTSAQKNPTAFYLCASRAGRQVGSPLHFGNGTRLTVT.

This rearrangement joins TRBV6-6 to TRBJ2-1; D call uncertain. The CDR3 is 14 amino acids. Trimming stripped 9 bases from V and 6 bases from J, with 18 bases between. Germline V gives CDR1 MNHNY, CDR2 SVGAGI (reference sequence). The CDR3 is CASQELTLLNEQFF. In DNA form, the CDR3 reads TGTGCCAGTCAAGAACTTACACTACTCAATGAGCAGTTCTTC.

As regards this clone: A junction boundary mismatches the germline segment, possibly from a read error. The CDR3 DNA reads as TGTGCCAGCGGCCCAGGGACAGGGGCGCTGTTTTTT. Translation: CASGPGTGALFF. The chain is built from TRBV12-3 or TRBV12-4 and TRBJ2-2; 10 nucleotides match TRBD1. This CDR3 has 12 residues.

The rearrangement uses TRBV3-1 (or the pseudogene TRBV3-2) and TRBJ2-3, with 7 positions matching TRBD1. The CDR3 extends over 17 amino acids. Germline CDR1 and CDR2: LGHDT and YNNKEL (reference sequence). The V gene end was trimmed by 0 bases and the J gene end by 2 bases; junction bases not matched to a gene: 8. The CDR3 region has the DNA TGTGCCAGCAGCCAAGACTTTCCCAAGGGGGCCACAGATACGCAGTATTTT. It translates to CASSQDFPKGATDTQYF.

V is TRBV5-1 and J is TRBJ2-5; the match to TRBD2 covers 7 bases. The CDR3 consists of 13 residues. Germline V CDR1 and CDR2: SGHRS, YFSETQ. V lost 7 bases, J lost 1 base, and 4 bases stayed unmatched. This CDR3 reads CASGREVQETQYF. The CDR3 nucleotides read TGCGCCAGCGGTCGGGAGGTCCAAGAGACCCAGTACTTC. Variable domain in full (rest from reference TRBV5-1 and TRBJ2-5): KAGVTQTPRYLIKTRGQQVTLSCSPISGHRSVSWYQQTPGQGLQFLFEYFSETQRNKGNFPGRFSGRQFSNSRSEMNVSTLELGDSALYLCASGREVQETQYFGPGTRLLVL.

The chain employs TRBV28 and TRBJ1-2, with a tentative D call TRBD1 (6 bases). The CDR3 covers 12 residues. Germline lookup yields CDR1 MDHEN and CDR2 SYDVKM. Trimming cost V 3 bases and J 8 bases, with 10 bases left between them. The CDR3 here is CASSLTRGGYTF. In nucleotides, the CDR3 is TGTGCCAGCAGTTTGACCAGGGGCGGCTACACCTTC.

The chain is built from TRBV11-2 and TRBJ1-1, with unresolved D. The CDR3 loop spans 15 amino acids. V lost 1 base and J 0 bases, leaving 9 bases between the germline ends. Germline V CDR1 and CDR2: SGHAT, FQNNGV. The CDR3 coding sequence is TGTGCCAGCAGCTTAGGTATGGGCATGAACACTGAAGCTTTCTTT. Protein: CASSLGMGMNTEAFF.

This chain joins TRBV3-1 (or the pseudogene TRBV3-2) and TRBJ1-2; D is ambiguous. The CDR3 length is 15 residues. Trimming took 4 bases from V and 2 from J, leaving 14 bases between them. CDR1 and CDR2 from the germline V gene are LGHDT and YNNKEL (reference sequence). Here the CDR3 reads CASSPLTGRNYGYTF. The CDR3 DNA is TGTGCCAGCAGCCCCTTAACCGGGAGGAACTATGGCTACACCTTC.

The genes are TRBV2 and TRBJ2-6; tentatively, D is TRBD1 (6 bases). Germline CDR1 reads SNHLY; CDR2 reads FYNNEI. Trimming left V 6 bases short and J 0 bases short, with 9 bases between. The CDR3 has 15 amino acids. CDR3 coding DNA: TGTGCCAGCAGCGTCAGGGGCTCTGGGGCCAACGTCCTGACTTTC. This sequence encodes CASSVRGSGANVLTF.

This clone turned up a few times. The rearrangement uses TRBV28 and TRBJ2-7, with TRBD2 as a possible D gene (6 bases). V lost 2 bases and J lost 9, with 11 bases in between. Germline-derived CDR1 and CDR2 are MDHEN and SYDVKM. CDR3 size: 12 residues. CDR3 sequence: CASSLSLGGQYF. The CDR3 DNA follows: TGTGCCAGCAGTTTAAGCCTCGGGGGGCAGTACTTC.

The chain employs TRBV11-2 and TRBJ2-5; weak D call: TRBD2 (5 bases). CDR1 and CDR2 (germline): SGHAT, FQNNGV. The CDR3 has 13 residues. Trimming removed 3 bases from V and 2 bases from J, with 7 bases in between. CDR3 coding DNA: TGTGCCAGCAGCTTTGGCGGGCAAGAGACCCAGTACTTC. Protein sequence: CASSFGGQETQYF.

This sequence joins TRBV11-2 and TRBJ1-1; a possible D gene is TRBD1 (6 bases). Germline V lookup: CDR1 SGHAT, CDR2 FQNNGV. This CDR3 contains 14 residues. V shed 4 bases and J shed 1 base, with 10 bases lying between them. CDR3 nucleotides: TGTGCCAGCAGCTCACAGGGACAGAACACTGAAGCTTTCTTT. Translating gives CASSSQGQNTEAFF.

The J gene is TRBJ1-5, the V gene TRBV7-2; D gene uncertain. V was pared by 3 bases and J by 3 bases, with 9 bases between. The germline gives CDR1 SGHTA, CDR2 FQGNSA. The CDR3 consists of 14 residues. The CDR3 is CASSLVGPNQPQHF. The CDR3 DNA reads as TGTGCCAGCAGCTTGGTTGGCCCCAATCAGCCCCAGCATTTT.

The CDR3 region has the DNA TGTGCCAGCAGCGAGGGGGTTCAGTGGGACGAGCAGTACTTC. This gives the protein CASSEGVQWDEQYF. This chain uses TRBV9 with TRBJ2-7; TRBD1 is a possible D gene (6 bases). Germline lookup yields CDR1 SGDLS and CDR2 YYNGEE. V was shortened by 3 bases and J by 5 bases, with 15 bases between the two germline ends. The CDR3 sequence is 14 residues long.

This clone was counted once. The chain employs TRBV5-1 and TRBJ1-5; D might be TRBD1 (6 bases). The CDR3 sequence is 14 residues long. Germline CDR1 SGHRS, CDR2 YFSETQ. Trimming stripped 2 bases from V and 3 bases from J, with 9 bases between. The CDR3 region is CASSFGDINQPQHF. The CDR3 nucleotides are TGCGCCAGCAGCTTCGGGGACATCAATCAGCCCCAGCATTTT.

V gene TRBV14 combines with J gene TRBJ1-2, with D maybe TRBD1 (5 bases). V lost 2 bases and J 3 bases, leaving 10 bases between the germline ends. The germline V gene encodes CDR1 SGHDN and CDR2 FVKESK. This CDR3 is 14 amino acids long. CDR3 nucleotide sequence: TGTGCCAGCAGCCAATTCAGGGCTGACTATGGCTACACCTTC. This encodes CASSQFRADYGYTF.

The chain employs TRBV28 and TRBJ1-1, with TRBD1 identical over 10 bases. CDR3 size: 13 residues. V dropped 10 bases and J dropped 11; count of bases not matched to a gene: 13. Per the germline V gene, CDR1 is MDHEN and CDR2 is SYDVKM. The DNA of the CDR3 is TGTGCCACCTCGAGACAGGGGGCCCGGGGGGCTTTCTTT. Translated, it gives CATSRQGARGAFF.

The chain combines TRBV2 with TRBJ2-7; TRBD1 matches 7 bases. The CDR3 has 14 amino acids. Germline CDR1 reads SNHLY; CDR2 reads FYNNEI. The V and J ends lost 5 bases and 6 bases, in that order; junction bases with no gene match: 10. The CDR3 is CASSLDRVIGEQYF. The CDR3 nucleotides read TGTGCCAGCAGTCTAGACAGGGTGATCGGCGAGCAGTACTTC. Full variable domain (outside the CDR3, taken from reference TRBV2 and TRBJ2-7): EPEVTQTPSHQVTQMGQEVILRCVPISNHLYFYWYRQILGQKVEFLVSFYNNEISEKSEIFDDQFSVERPDGSNFTLKIRSTKLEDSAMYFCASSLDRVIGEQYFGPGTRLTVT.